This T cell receptor beta chain emerged from a study of T cells in Graves' hyperthyroidism and ophthalmopathy (dated by TCRdb to about 2019). About the study as a whole: Peripheral blood was collected at initial diagnosis, before any treatment. For training and testing, the 110 or so patients in the discovery cohort were randomly divided in a 7:3 ratio. A discovery cohort of about 100 patients, about 43 with Graves' ophthalmopathy and about 58 with stable Graves' hyperthyroidism, was used to find distinguishing TCR V-J signatures. The paper describes TCR Vbeta CDR3 sequencing of 120 to 150 peripheral blood samples, made up of 40 to 45 ophthalmopathy patients, 70 to 75 hyperthyroidism patients and 17 progressor patients. After blood sampling, hyperthyroidism patients were treated with methimazole at a starting dose of 30 mg daily, and ophthalmopathy patients were treated with high-dose intravenous methylprednisolone. Thyroid tissue and blood T-cell repertoires from several Graves' hyperthyroidism patients were also compared in the study. An independent validation cohort of fewer than 20 hyperthyroidism patients and about 15 patients who later progressed to ophthalmopathy tested prospective prediction of ophthalmopathy.

Ophthalmopathy patients had moderately to severely active disease, Clinical Activity Score of at least 3, NOSPECS grade of at least 4, and duration under 3 months. Patients with uncontrolled infections, other autoimmune diseases, pregnancy or lactation were excluded. Diagnoses relied on clinical symptoms, serum thyroxine and TRAb, thyroid ultrasound and orbital computed tomography. PBMCs were isolated from 10 ml of fresh peripheral blood by Ficoll-Paque density gradient centrifugation. Trizol reagent was used to extract total RNA, and RNA quality was then checked on an Agilent 2100 Bioanalyzer. The TCR beta CDR3 regions were amplified from the RNA transcripts. A first-round RT-PCR of the TCR CDR3 used the HTBI primer set with the Qiagen OneStep RT-PCR kit. Libraries were constructed in a second round of multiplex PCR, after which size selection and purification were performed. Paired-end sequencing of the libraries was performed with 100 bp reads on an Illumina HiSeq2000. The study's own analysis went as follows. Raw data were processed with SOAPnuke, discarding reads with adapters, uncalled bases, mean Phred below 15, or no exact constant-primer or identifier match. COPE v1.2.5 was used to merge high-quality paired reads, and clonotypes were defined as unique nucleotide sequences. MiTCR v1.1 was used to align the clonotypes against IMGT TRBV, TRBD and TRBJ reference segments. The analysis was restricted to V-J combinations with a frequency above 0.0001, which together covered 99.2% of the repertoires. A TCS score was defined as the ratio of F50 (clonal expansion) to E x V (chaos), with BLOSUM62-based TCRdist applied between CDR3 peptides within each V-J. Welch's t-statistics and random forest reduced around 510 V-J features to roughly 13, which were used in a naive Bayes classifier (R e1071). TCRdb applied fastp at Q25 and MiXCR to the public reads, then kept only in-frame beta chains. For every CDR3 protein sequence, its rows merge into one entry that carries the most common genes and DNA. The V and J calls reflect TCRdb's pipeline rather than the authors' work. Counted in this sample were around 300,000 distinct CDR3 sequences; about 20% of them appeared once. The top ten clones comprise roughly 60% of the sample.

According to the germline V gene (reference sequence), CDR1 reads LGHDT and CDR2 reads YNNKEL. A distance of 8 bases separates the germline ends of V and J, which lose 2 bases and 6 bases respectively. Including cysteine and phenylalanine, the CDR3 has 13 amino acids. The only DNA kept is the CDR3, 39 bases in frame from the first base. Beyond this particular receptor, the publication reports: In validation, the model predicted progression to ophthalmopathy with approximately 71% sensitivity and about 73% specificity, a median of 6.5 months before onset. Most expanded thyroid clonotypes (frequency above 0.001) were also found in blood, which suggests that blood repertoires may mirror thyroid immune responses. In cross-validation, a model built on a 13 V-J signature told ophthalmopathy apart from stable hyperthyroidism with about 90% sensitivity and about 81% specificity, and in testing the same model reached 80%/75%. Sample size was not statistically predetermined, and investigators were not blinded to group allocation.

This clonotype was recorded at least ten times. Its antigen is not yet known. No much larger clone exists at a distance of one base, and base qualities are not known. Specimen: blood. The sequence derives from a man aged 25-40 years with Graves' ophthalmopathy. The chain uses TRBV3-1 and TRBJ2-1; no confident D gene assignment can be made. The nucleotides read TGTGCCAGCAGCCAAATAGTATCCAATGAGCAGTTCTTC. Translated, it gives CASSQIVSNEQFF.